Listed below are T cell receptor beta chains from one sample, sequenced in a study of blood T cell repertoires in COVID-19. Sequencing used immunoSEQ multiplex PCR; TCRdb keeps in-frame clones, though not all of them. The sample yields roughly 110,000 clones, over 60% seen once. Sample: peripheral blood. The receptors here all came from a man between 65 and 85 years old with acute or convalescent COVID-19. Each CDR3 is given with its conserved first and last residue. D genes are given only for firm matches. Clone size is shown for a subset of rows, as once, few, many or a class of expanded clone.

d_call,clone_size,j_call,v_call,cdr3_aa,cdr3_nt
NA,NA,TRBJ2-1,TRBV5-1,CASSLEGTRSYNEQFF,TGCGCCAGCAGCTTGGAAGGGACACGCTCCTACAATGAGCAGTTCTTC
TRBD2,NA,TRBJ2-2,TRBV18,CASSSSGGTGELFF,TGTGCCAGCTCATCCAGCGGGGGGACCGGGGAGCTGTTTTTT
NA,NA,TRBJ1-1,TRBV4-3,CASSQAQNRVAAFF,TGCGCCAGCAGCCAGGCGCAAAACAGGGTAGCAGCTTTCTTT
NA,once,TRBJ1-2,TRBV5-8,CASSLSGTPRNGYTF,TGTGCCAGCAGCCTATCCGGGACACCGAGGAATGGCTACACCTTC
TRBD1,NA,TRBJ1-1,TRBV11-2,CASSSTGATEAFF,TGTGCCAGCAGCTCCACAGGGGCCACTGAAGCTTTCTTT
NA,NA,TRBJ1-1,TRBV19,CASSPGITATEAFF,TGTGCCAGTAGTCCCGGGATCACCGCCACTGAAGCTTTCTTT
TRBD1,NA,TRBJ1-6,TRBV3-1/TRBV3-2,CASSPPRTGTDSPLHF,TGTGCCAGCAGCCCTCCTCGGACAGGGACGGATTCACCCCTCCACTTT
TRBD1,NA,TRBJ2-5,TRBV25-1,CASSADRAWETQYF,TGTGCCAGCAGTGCAGACAGGGCGTGGGAGACCCAGTACTTC
TRBD1,once,TRBJ2-3,TRBV7-9,CATVRPDRSTDTQYF,TGTGCCACCGTCCGACCGGACAGGAGCACAGATACGCAGTATTTT
TRBD1,NA,TRBJ1-4,TRBV19,CASSETGGEKLFF,TGTGCCAGTAGCGAGACAGGGGGTGAAAAACTGTTTTTT
TRBD2,NA,TRBJ2-5,TRBV14,CASSPSGTSGGETQYF,TGTGCCAGCAGCCCCTCTGGGACTAGCGGTGGGGAGACCCAGTACTTC
TRBD1,NA,TRBJ1-5,TRBV4-3,CASSQEGGQGFHSNQPQHF,TGCGCCAGCAGCCAAGAGGGGGGACAGGGATTTCATAGCAATCAGCCCCAGCATTTT
NA,NA,TRBJ1-2,TRBV7-3,CASSLSQGTTPRF,TGTGCCAGCAGCTTATCGCAGGGGACGACTCCCCGCTTC
TRBD1,NA,TRBJ1-1,TRBV5-1,CASRSRTGNTEAFF,TGCGCCAGCAGATCGAGGACAGGGAACACTGAAGCTTTCTTT
NA,NA,TRBJ2-7,TRBV5-1,CASSSQAVSSYEQYF,TGCGCCAGCAGCTCCCAGGCAGTGAGCTCCTACGAGCAGTACTTC
TRBD1,NA,TRBJ1-5,TRBV19,CASKHRGHQPQHF,TGTGCCAGTAAACACAGGGGGCATCAGCCCCAGCATTTT
NA,NA,TRBJ1-2,TRBV19,CASSQDRYSYTF,TGTGCCAGTAGCCAAGACAGGTATAGCTACACCTTC